The 24 T cell receptor beta chains below all came from one sample that was sequenced in a study of blood T cells in healthy people across ages. A second PCR, run for about 6 to 12 cycles, used a sample-barcoded 5' primer plus a J-beta primer mix. TCRdb reprocessed the 5' RACE reads with MiXCR, giving one entry per CDR3 protein. The sample contains hundreds of thousands of distinct CDR3 sequences, around 48% of which appear only once. The specimen was blood. Receptors were obtained from a woman in her sixties in good health.

V usage is TRBV24-1 and J usage is TRBJ2-3; possible D gene TRBD2, 5 bases. Trimming took off 0 bases at V and 4 bases at J, with 25 bases between the two ends. CDR1 is KGHDR, CDR2 SFDVKD, per germline. The length of the CDR3 is 20 residues. The CDR3: CATSDLHNRETDRSPDTQYF. The CDR3 DNA follows: TGTGCCACCAGTGATTTGCATAATAGGGAGACTGACCGGTCCCCAGATACGCAGTATTTT.

The gene calls are TRBV20-1 and TRBJ2-1; D might be TRBD1 or TRBD2, each matching 6 bases. Per the germline V gene, CDR1 is DFQATT and CDR2 is SNEGSKA (reference sequence). The length of the CDR3 is 17 residues. Trimming left V 0 bases short and J 0 bases short, with 15 bases between. The CDR3 DNA follows: TGCAGTGCTAGAGATCTGGGGGGCATTAGCTCCTACAATGAGCAGTTCTTC. This codes for CSARDLGGISSYNEQFF.

A remark on this clonotype: A read error may produce the germline difference seen at one junction end. V gene TRBV15 combines with J gene TRBJ2-5; no reliable D call. The CDR3 is 14 amino acids. Germline V lookup: CDR1 LNHNV, CDR2 YYDKDF (reference sequence). CDR3 nucleotides: TGTGCCACCAGCAGAGATAACTACCAACAGACCCAGTACTTC. Protein sequence: CATSRDNYQQTQYF. Supplemented by reference TRBV15 and TRBJ2-5, the full variable domain reads DAMVIQNPRYQVTQFGKPVTLSCSQTLNHNVMYWYQQKSSQAPKLLFHYYDKDFNNEADTPDNFQSRRPNTSFCFLDIRSPGLGDTAMYLCATSRDNYQQTQYFGPGTRLLVL.

This chain uses TRBV7-2 with TRBJ2-7, with D unresolved. This CDR3 spans 13 amino acids. Trimming shortened V by 8 bases and J by 0 bases, and 11 bases separated the two germline ends. Germline V gives CDR1 SGHTA, CDR2 FQGNSA. CDR3 nucleotide sequence: TGTGCCAGCCAAACCGACATCTCCTACGAGCAGTACTTC. Encoded protein: CASQTDISYEQYF. Full variable domain (remainder filled in from reference TRBV7-2 and TRBJ2-7): GAGVSQSPSNKVTEKGKDVELRCDPISGHTALYWYRQSLGQGLEFLIYFQGNSAPDKSGLPSDRFSAERTGGSVSTLTIQRTQQEDSAVYLCASQTDISYEQYFGPGTRLTVT.

This clonotype has just a few counts. The CDR3 DNA follows: TGCAGTGCTCCCGGGACAGGGGGATCCACTGAAGCTTTCTTT. Translation: CSAPGTGGSTEAFF. The rearrangement joins TRBV20-1 to TRBJ1-1; 11 nucleotides match TRBD1. Germline V gene data show CDR1 as DFQATT and CDR2 as SNEGSKA (reference sequence). The CDR3 is made up of 14 amino acids. Germline trimming cut 5 bases from V and 4 bases from J; bases unmatched to any gene: 6.

The chain employs TRBV6-5 and TRBJ2-7; either TRBD1 or TRBD2 may fit D (5 bases each). CDR3 size: 16 residues. Deletions cut 4 bases from V and 2 bases from J, with 18 bases between. Germline V CDR1 and CDR2: MNHEY, SVGAGI. CDR3 amino acids: CASSFLWDGETYEQYF. For the CDR3, the DNA is TGTGCCAGCAGTTTTCTATGGGACGGGGAGACCTACGAGCAGTACTTC.

There are a few counts of this clonotype. The CDR3 loop is CASSLNSHEQYF. In DNA, the CDR3 is TGTGCCAGCAGCTTAAACTCTCACGAGCAGTACTTC. V gene TRBV7-2 combines with J gene TRBJ2-4, with no clear D. TRBJ2-7 explains the end of the DNA better; the J call may be wrong. Germline V lookup: CDR1 SGHTA, CDR2 FQGNSA. The CDR3 extends over 12 amino acids.

This clonotype showed up just a few times. V is TRBV27 and J is TRBJ2-3; unclear D gene. Germline lookup yields CDR1 MNHEY and CDR2 SMNVEV (reference sequence). This CDR3 contains 17 residues. The V and J ends lost 0 bases and 2 bases respectively, with 15 bases between them. The CDR3 loop reads CASSLSVWGSLTDTQYF. In nucleotides, the CDR3 is TGTGCCAGCAGTTTATCGGTGTGGGGATCTCTCACAGATACGCAGTATTTT.

The chain employs TRBV20-1 and TRBJ1-5; the D is unclear. The length of the CDR3 is 13 residues. Germline values: CDR1 DFQATT, CDR2 SNEGSKA (reference sequence). V was clipped by 0 bases and J by 1 base, with 4 bases between them. CDR3 amino acids: CSAREVSNQPQHF. DNA of the CDR3: TGCAGTGCTAGAGAGGTCAGCAATCAGCCCCAGCATTTT.

This clonotype was seen many times. In nucleotides, the CDR3 is TGCAGCGTTGACGGTCAGAGGCAAGAGACCCAGTACTTC. It codes for CSVDGQRQETQYF. The J gene is TRBJ2-5, the V gene TRBV29-1, with no clear D. Trimming stripped 3 bases from V and 2 bases from J, with 10 bases between. The germline gives CDR1 SQVTM, CDR2 ANQGSEA. CDR3 length: 13 amino acids.

The rearrangement uses TRBV3-1 and TRBJ2-3; D is unclear. From germline, CDR1 is LGHDT and CDR2 YNNKEL (reference sequence). Deletions cut 2 bases from V and 0 bases from J, with 15 bases between. The CDR3 consists of 17 residues. Here the CDR3 reads CASSQILRPTSTDTQYF. CDR3 DNA: TGTGCCAGCAGCCAAATATTGCGTCCAACTAGCACAGATACGCAGTATTTT.

This clonotype has only a few counts. The rearrangement joins TRBV9 to TRBJ2-7; 13 bases align to TRBD2. This CDR3 comprises 14 residues. The V gene end was trimmed by 1 base and the J gene end by 7 bases; junction bases not matched to a gene: 2. CDR1 and CDR2 (germline): SGDLS, YYNGEE. The CDR3 coding sequence is TGTGCCAGCAGCGTATCGGGACTAGCGGGGGAGCAGTACTTC. This encodes CASSVSGLAGEQYF.

This clonotype has a single count. J is TRBJ2-3 and V is TRBV12-3 or TRBV12-4; TRBD1 might be the D (6 bases). V lost 5 bases, J lost 5 bases, and 11 bases lay in between. CDR3 size: 13 residues. Here the CDR3 reads CASSGDIGDTQYF. The CDR3 region has the DNA TGTGCCAGCAGTGGGGACATCGGAGATACGCAGTATTTT.

This clonotype has just a few counts. The V call is TRBV2, the J call TRBJ2-1, with D unclear. Germline CDR1 is SNHLY and CDR2 is FYNNEI. Trimming took 7 bases from V and 3 from J, leaving 7 bases between them. The CDR3 covers 12 residues. CDR3 bases: TGTGCCAGCACTCAGGACTACAATGAGCAGTTCTTC. This encodes CASTQDYNEQFF.

This rearrangement joins TRBV2 to TRBJ2-1; the D gene is possibly TRBD2 (5 bases). With 4 bases removed from V and 14 bases from J, the gap between germline ends came to 12 bases. There are 11 residues in the CDR3. Germline CDR1 is SNHLY and CDR2 is FYNNEI. The CDR3 region is CASSGGQIKFF. The DNA for the CDR3 is TGTGCCAGCAGTGGAGGGCAGATCAAGTTCTTC.

This clonotype occurred a few times. The gene calls are TRBV7-9 and TRBJ2-7; 9 bases map to TRBD1. Per the germline V gene, CDR1 is SEHNR and CDR2 is FQNEAQ (reference sequence). The CDR3 contains 14 residues. Trimming at V came to 5 bases and at J to 0 bases, leaving 2 bases not matched to a gene. In nucleotides, the CDR3 is TGTGCCAGCAGCCGGACAGGGGCCTCCTACGAGCAGTACTTC. Its protein is CASSRTGASYEQYF.

The chain uses TRBV10-3 and TRBJ1-2; D is ambiguous. Germline CDR1 and CDR2: ENHRY and SYGVKD. Trimming took off 6 bases at V and 6 bases at J, with 14 bases between the two ends. The CDR3 extends over 13 amino acids. The CDR3 protein is CAIREAGSDGYTF. The CDR3 bases are TGTGCCATCAGAGAAGCGGGATCGGATGGCTACACCTTC.

This clonotype appeared a few times. The chain links TRBV2 to TRBJ1-2; no clear D gene. Trimming stripped 3 bases from V and 8 bases from J, with 10 bases between. Looked up from germline, CDR1 is SNHLY and CDR2 is FYNNEI. The CDR3 contains 12 residues. DNA for the CDR3: TGTGCCAGCAGTGATCAGCCGGGAGGCTACACCTTC. Protein sequence: CASSDQPGGYTF.

CDR3 nucleotides: TGCAGCGTTGAAGTGGGGGACAGGGGAGCCTACGAGCAGTACGTC. Translated: CSVEVGDRGAYEQYV. The V gene is TRBV29-1, the J gene TRBJ2-4; 10 positions match TRBD1. The DNA end is more similar to TRBJ2-7, so the J call may be wrong. The germline CDR1 and CDR2 sequences are SQVTM and ANQGSEA. This CDR3 is 15 amino acids long.

The genes are TRBV20-1 and TRBJ2-1, with 8 nucleotides matching TRBD2. With V trimmed by 3 bases and J by 7 bases, 5 bases remained unmatched. Germline CDR1 DFQATT, CDR2 SNEGSKA (reference sequence). This CDR3 comprises 13 residues. The CDR3 sequence is CSARLAGLNEQFF. The CDR3 DNA reads TGCAGTGCTAGGCTAGCGGGCTTGAATGAGCAGTTCTTC.

The V gene is TRBV20-1, the J gene TRBJ2-1; 8 nucleotides match TRBD1. CDR1 and CDR2 from the germline V gene are DFQATT and SNEGSKA (reference sequence). The CDR3 is made up of 13 amino acids. As DNA, the CDR3 is TGCAGCTATCCCCAGGGGGCGCAAGATACGCAGTTCTTC. The encoded protein is CSYPQGAQDTQFF.

The rearrangement uses TRBV20-1 and TRBJ1-2, with 7 nucleotides matching TRBD1. The V gene's germline CDR1 is DFQATT and CDR2 SNEGSKA (reference sequence). The CDR3 consists of 15 residues. Germline trimming cut 2 bases from V and 2 bases from J; bases unmatched to any gene: 8. The CDR3 protein is CSARTPRDRNYGYTF. In nucleotides, the CDR3 is TGCAGTGCTAGAACGCCCCGGGACAGAAACTATGGCTACACCTTC.

This chain uses TRBV7-8 with TRBJ2-1, with no clear D. The germline CDR1 and CDR2 sequences are SGHVS and FQNEAQ. There are 17 residues in the CDR3. Trimming stripped 1 base from V and 3 bases from J, with 16 bases between. DNA of the CDR3: TGTGCCAGCAGCTTAGAAGTTGGCAGGCGCGGCTACAATGAGCAGTTCTTC. Protein product: CASSLEVGRRGYNEQFF.

The chain has TRBV25-1 and TRBJ2-7, with D perhaps TRBD2 (5 bases). Germline-derived CDR1 and CDR2 are MGHDK and SYGVNS. The CDR3 length is 14 residues. Trimming shortened V by 3 bases and J by 1 base, and 10 bases separated the two germline ends. CDR3 coding DNA: TGTGCCAGCAGTGAGGTAGCGTTTTCCTACGAGCAGTACTTC. It translates to CASSEVAFSYEQYF.